This T cell receptor beta chain was documented in a study of blood T cell repertoires in COVID-19 (dated by TCRdb to 2020 to 2022). Some background on the complete study: The collaborator samples originated in the United States, Italy and Spain and spanned the acute and convalescent phases of COVID-19. The material from the prospective study consisted of cDNA or gDNA derived from T cells, B-cell-depleted T cells, or PBMCs. The repertoires were released in a freely available public database meant as a resource for research on the immune response to SARS-CoV-2. The samples were drawn from two sources: the first 160 participants of the ongoing ImmuneRACE study, and fewer than 1,500 subjects contributed by 6 global collaborators. Deeply sampled blood TCRbeta repertoires from subjects exposed to, actively infected with, or recovered from COVID-19 were included in the dataset. Nearly every sample came with metadata listing a de-identified subject ID, COVID-19 status, age in years and sex. Where available, HLA class I and class II types were obtained from metadata supplied by the sample provider rather than from assay-based typing. General study outcomes and caveats: The quantity of clinical and demographic metadata differed by source and by participant and was supplied without curation.

Enrolling through a virtual design, the prospective study's participants ranged in age from roughly 18 to 100 years and lived across about two dozen United States geographic areas. In the prospective study, participants were assigned to cohorts based on the clinical history participants reported in a screening survey and a study questionnaire. Exposed participants had been in contact with someone with a PCR-confirmed or clinician-diagnosed COVID-19 case within 2 weeks of study entry. In the prospective study, whole blood, serum and a nasopharyngeal or oropharyngeal swab were collected from each participant by mobile phlebotomists. Additional blood draws and questionnaires over an approximately two-month period could optionally be provided by prospective study participants. Blood samples from the prospective study were shipped frozen or at room temperature prior to DNA extraction. This clone was observed a few times. It lacks a known antigen. It has no much larger one-base neighbor in the sample; base qualities were not kept.

The immunoSEQ Assay, a bias-controlled multiplex PCR, was used to amplify TCRbeta CDR3 regions from genomic DNA. As for the original processing: The number of nucleated cells in each sample was estimated from the amplification of reference gene primers within the assay. Sequence reads were collapsed and filtered to measure the absolute abundance of every unique TCRbeta CDR3 rearrangement. For each sample, productive Simpson clonality was calculated by taking the square root of Simpson's diversity index across productive rearrangements. Drawn from immuneACCESS, this table holds only the in-frame rearrangements with V and J called that TCRdb kept. Clones are partly lost; checked studies trace under half to an unresolved V gene and leave the rest unexplained. V, J and clone size were drawn from that table, and D and trimming were deduced from the DNA. Across this sample there are about 350,000 clones, with approximately 91% seen only once. The leading ten clones occupy around 0.92% of the sample.

According to the germline V gene (reference sequence), CDR1 reads LNHDA and CDR2 reads SQIVND. The trim is 4 bases for V and 1 base for J, with a gap of 8 bases between the germline ends. The CDR3 spans 13 residues, from the cysteine through the phenylalanine. Here the CDR3 DNA is all that survives: 39 bases in frame from base 1. This clonotype originated in a woman aged 25 to 39 who had been exposed to COVID-19. The rearrangement combines TRBV19 with TRBJ2-7; TRBD1 could be the D gene, as 6 bases match. Sequences were obtained from PBMCs or T cells enriched from blood (not recorded which). The CDR3 sequence is CASSTGTSYEQYF. The DNA reads TGTGCCAGTAGTACCGGGACATCCTACGAGCAGTACTTC.